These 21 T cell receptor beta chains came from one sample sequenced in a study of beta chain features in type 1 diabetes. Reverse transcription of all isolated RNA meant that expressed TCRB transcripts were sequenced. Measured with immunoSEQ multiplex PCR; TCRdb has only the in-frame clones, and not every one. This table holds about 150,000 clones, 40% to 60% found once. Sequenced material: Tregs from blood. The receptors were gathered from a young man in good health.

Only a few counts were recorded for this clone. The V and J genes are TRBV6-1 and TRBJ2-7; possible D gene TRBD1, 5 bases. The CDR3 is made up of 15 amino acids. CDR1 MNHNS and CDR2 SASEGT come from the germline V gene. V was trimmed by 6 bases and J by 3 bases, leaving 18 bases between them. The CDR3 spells CASRTQGRFSYEQYF. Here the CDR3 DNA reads TGTGCCAGCAGAACGCAGGGTCGTTTTAGCTACGAGCAGTACTTC.

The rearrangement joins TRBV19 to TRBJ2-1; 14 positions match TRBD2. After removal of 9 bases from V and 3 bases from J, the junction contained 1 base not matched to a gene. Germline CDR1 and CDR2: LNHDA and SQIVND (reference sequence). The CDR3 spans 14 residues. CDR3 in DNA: TGTGCCAGCGGGACTAGCGGGGGCTACAATGAGCAGTTCTTC. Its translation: CASGTSGGYNEQFF.

The CDR3: CAISARTENNEQFF. CDR3 DNA: TGTGCCATCAGTGCTAGGACTGAAAACAATGAGCAGTTCTTC. The V and J genes are TRBV10-3 and TRBJ2-1, with D perhaps matching TRBD2 (5 bases). Trimming stripped 4 bases from V and 5 bases from J, with 12 bases between. Per germline, CDR1 ENHRY and CDR2 SYGVKD. The CDR3 consists of 14 residues.

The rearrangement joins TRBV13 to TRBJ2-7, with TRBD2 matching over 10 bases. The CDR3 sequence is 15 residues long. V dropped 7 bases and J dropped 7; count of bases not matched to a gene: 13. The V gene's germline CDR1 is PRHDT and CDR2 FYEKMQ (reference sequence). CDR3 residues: CASTITSGRAKEQYF. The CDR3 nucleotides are TGTGCCAGCACCATCACGAGCGGGAGGGCGAAGGAGCAGTACTTC.

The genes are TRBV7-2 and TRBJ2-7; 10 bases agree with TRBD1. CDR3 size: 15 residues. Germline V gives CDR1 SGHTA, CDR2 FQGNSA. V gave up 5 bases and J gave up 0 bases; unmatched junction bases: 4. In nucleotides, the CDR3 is TGTGCCAGCAGCAGATGGACAGGGGGCTCCTACGAGCAGTACTTC. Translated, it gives CASSRWTGGSYEQYF.

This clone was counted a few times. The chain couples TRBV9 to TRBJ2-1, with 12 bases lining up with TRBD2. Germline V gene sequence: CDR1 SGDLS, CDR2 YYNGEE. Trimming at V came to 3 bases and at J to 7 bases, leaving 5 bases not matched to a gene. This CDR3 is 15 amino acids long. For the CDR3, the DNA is TGTGCCAGCAGCGCCGGACTAGCGGGAAGGAATGAGCAGTTCTTC. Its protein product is CASSAGLAGRNEQFF.

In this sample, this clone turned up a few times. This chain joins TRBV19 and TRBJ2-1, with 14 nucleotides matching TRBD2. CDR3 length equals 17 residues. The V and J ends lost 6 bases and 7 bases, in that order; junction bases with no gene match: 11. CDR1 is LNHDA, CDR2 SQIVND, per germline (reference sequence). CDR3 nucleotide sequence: TGTGCCAGTAGCCCGAGACTAGCGGGGGGGCGAGATAATGAGCAGTTCTTC. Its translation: CASSPRLAGGRDNEQFF. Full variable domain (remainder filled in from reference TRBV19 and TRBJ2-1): DGGITQSPKYLFRKEGQNVTLSCEQNLNHDAMYWYRQDPGQGLRLIYYSQIVNDFQKGDIAEGYSVSREKKESFPLTVTSAQKNPTAFYLCASSPRLAGGRDNEQFFGPGTRLTVL.

CDR3 sequence (DNA): TGTGCCTGGAGTGTAGGGGTCAGGGGGCTGGATGGCTACACCTTC. Translated, it gives CAWSVGVRGLDGYTF. The chain links TRBV30 to TRBJ1-2; 8 positions match TRBD1. From germline, CDR1 is GTSNPN and CDR2 SVGIG (reference sequence). The CDR3 runs 15 residues. With 0 bases clipped from V and 6 bases from J, the junction kept 9 bases outside the gene matches.

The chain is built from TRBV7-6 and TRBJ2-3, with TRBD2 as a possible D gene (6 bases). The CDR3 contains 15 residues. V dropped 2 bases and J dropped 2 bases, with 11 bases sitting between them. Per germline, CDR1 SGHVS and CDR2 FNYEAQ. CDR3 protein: CASSLRGGPTDTQYF. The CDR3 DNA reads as TGTGCCAGCAGCTTACGGGGAGGCCCCACAGATACGCAGTATTTT.

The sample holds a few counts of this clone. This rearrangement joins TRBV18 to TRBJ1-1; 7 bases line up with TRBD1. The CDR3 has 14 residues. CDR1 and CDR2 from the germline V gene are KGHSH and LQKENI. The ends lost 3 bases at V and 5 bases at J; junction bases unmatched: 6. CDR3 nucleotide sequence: TGTGCCAGCTCACCCATGACAGGGTCTACTGAAGCTTTCTTT. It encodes CASSPMTGSTEAFF.

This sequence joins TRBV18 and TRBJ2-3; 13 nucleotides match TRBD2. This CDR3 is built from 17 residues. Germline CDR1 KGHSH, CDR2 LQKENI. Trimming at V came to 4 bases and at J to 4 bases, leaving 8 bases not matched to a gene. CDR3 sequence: CASSRQTSGRYADTQYF. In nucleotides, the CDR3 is TGTGCCAGCTCACGACAGACTAGCGGGAGGTACGCAGATACGCAGTATTTT.

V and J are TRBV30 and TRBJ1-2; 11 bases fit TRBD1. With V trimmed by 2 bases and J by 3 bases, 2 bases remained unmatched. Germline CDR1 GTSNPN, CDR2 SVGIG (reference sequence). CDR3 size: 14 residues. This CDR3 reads CAWSRTGGYYGYTF. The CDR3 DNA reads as TGTGCCTGGAGTCGGACAGGGGGCTACTATGGCTACACCTTC.

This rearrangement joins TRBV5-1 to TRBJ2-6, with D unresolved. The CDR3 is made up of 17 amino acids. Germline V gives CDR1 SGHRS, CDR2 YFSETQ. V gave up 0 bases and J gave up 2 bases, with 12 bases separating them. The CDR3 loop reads CASSLAGRMAGANVLTF. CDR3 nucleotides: TGCGCCAGCAGCTTGGCCGGCAGGATGGCTGGGGCCAACGTCCTGACTTTC.

The CDR3 sequence: CASSQVRLAGGRDYEQYF. CDR3 in DNA: TGCGCCAGCAGCCAAGTACGGCTAGCGGGAGGAAGGGACTACGAGCAGTACTTC. The chain is built from TRBV4-1 and TRBJ2-7, with 11 nucleotides matching TRBD2. The trim removed 1 base at V and 3 bases at J, leaving 11 bases unmatched. The CDR3 is made up of 18 amino acids. Germline CDR1 and CDR2: MGHRA and YSYEKL.

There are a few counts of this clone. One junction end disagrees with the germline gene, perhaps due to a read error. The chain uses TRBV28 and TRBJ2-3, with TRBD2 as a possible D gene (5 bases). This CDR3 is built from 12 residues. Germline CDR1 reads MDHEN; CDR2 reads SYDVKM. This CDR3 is CASSFRYGRENF. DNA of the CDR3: TGTGCCAGCAGTTTCCGGTATGGGAGAGAGAATTTT.

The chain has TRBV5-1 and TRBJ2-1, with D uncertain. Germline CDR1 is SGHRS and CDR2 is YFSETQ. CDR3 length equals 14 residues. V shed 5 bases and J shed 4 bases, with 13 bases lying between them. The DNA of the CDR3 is TGCGCCAGCAGTAGAGAGCTACGTTACAATGAGCAGTTCTTC. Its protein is CASSRELRYNEQFF.

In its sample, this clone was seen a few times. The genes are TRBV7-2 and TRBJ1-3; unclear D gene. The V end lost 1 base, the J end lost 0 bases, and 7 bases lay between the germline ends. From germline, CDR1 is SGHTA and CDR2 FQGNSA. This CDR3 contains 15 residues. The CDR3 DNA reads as TGTGCCAGCAGCTTAGGCGGGCTCTCTGGAAACACCATATATTTT. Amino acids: CASSLGGLSGNTIYF.

In DNA, the CDR3 is TGTGCCAGCAGCGATGGAAAGACTAGCGTGATCGACGAGCAGTACTTC. Its protein is CASSDGKTSVIDEQYF. V usage is TRBV9 and J usage is TRBJ2-7; 8 bases are a match to TRBD2. Germline loops: CDR1 SGDLS, CDR2 YYNGEE. This CDR3 is 16 amino acids long. J lost 5 bases, V lost 3 bases, and 13 bases had no gene match.

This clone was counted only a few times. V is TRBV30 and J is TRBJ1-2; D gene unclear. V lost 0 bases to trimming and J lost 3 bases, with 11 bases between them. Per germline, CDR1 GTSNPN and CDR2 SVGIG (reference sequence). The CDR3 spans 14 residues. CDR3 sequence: CAWSVIEAHYGYTF. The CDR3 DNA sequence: TGTGCCTGGAGTGTAATTGAGGCCCACTATGGCTACACCTTC.

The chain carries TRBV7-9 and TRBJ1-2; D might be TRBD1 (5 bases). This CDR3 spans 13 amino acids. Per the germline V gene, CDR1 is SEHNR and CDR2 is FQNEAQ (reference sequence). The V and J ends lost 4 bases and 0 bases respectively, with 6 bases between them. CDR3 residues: CASSSGTNYGYTF. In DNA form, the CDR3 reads TGTGCCAGCAGCTCAGGGACTAACTATGGCTACACCTTC.

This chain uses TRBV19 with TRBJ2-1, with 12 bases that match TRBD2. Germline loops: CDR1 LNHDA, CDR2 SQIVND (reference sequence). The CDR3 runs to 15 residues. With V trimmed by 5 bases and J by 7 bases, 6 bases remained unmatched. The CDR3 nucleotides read TGTGCCAGTAGTCTAGCGGGAGGGCCGGAGAATGAGCAGTTCTTC. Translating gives CASSLAGGPENEQFF.